This T cell receptor (beta chain) was recovered during a study of CD8 T cells in ankylosing spondylitis. This CDR3 is 15 amino acids long. V lost 2 bases and J lost 8; bases outside the gene matches: 4. Looked up from germline, CDR1 is SGHRS and CDR2 is YFSETQ. Quantitative 5'-RACE with molecular barcodes produced the TCR beta libraries. TCRdb independently ran MiXCR on the 5' RACE reads; one entry per CDR3 protein. The repertoire includes fewer than 25,000 distinct CDR3 sequences, 13% of them detected once, and 30% to 45% sits in the top ten. Study-level findings and limits: Matched ankylosing spondylitis synovial fluid reportedly contained a significantly enriched population of disease-linked clones. The authors found the disease-linked clones to be CD8+ and relatively rare in peripheral blood.

This clonotype was seen many times. Its specificity is not known. The origin of this receptor is a male donor with ankylosing spondylitis or in good health (not recorded which). The J gene is TRBJ2-1, the V gene TRBV5-1, with TRBD2 matching 13 bases. The specimen was blood. The CDR3: CASSLRLAGGDEQFF. CDR3 DNA sequence: TGCGCCAGCAGCTTAAGACTAGCGGGGGGCGATGAGCAGTTCTTC.